This TCR beta chain comes out of a study of technical replicates of blood from several donors. Germline values: CDR1 MDHEN, CDR2 SYDVKM. J lost 4 bases, V lost 3 bases, and 3 bases had no gene match. The CDR3 is 14 amino acids. Profiling relied on immunoSEQ multiplex PCR, and the TCRdb table lists in-frame clones only, not all of them. Among fewer than 90,000 clones, roughly 94% were seen once, and the ten largest hold roughly 0.4%. The clonotype comes from a human donor in good health. The sample consisted of T cells isolated from PBMCs. The chain employs TRBV28 and TRBJ2-7, with 10 bases lining up with TRBD2. In DNA form, the CDR3 reads TGTGCCAGCAGTTTCAATAGCGGGAGGTACGAGCAGTACTTC. Its translation is CASSFNSGRYEQYF.